The 14 T cell receptor beta chains in this list originate from one sample, sequenced in a study of shared clonotypes between healthy human individuals. The assay was immunoSEQ multiplex PCR, and TCRdb's table has in-frame clones only and misses some. The sample includes 950,000 to 1,100,000 clones, roughly 74% of them seen just once. The sequencing sample was made of memory CD4+ T cells from PBMCs. Subset denoted: CD45RA-negative fraction. These receptors originate from a man aged 18 to 29 in good health. Some clones in this sample may be carry-over from other donors' samples.

V usage is TRBV18 and J usage is TRBJ2-2; 7 positions match TRBD1. Germline V gene sequence: CDR1 KGHSH, CDR2 LQKENI. J lost 4 bases, V lost 3 bases, and 5 bases had no gene match. The CDR3 totals 15 residues. The CDR3, as DNA: TGTGCCAGCTCACCGGGCAACAGGGGCACCGGGGAGCTGTTTTTT. This encodes CASSPGNRGTGELFF.

The chain recombines TRBV10-2 with TRBJ2-7; D gene uncertain. Trimming pared 0 bases from V and 6 bases from J, leaving 12 bases between. Germline lookup yields CDR1 WSHSY and CDR2 SAAADI. This CDR3 has 14 residues. The CDR3 reads CASSESSRLGEQYF. The CDR3 nucleotides read TGCGCCAGCAGTGAGTCGAGCAGGCTAGGCGAGCAGTACTTC.

This chain joins TRBV2 and TRBJ2-1, with TRBD2 matching over 12 bases. Germline V gene sequence: CDR1 SNHLY, CDR2 FYNNEI. Trimming cost V 7 bases and J 4 bases; bases outside gene matches: 8. This CDR3 is 16 amino acids long. Here the CDR3 reads CASMGTSGRSYNEQFF. The CDR3 nucleotides are TGTGCCAGCATGGGGACTAGCGGGCGGTCTTACAATGAGCAGTTCTTC.

This chain links TRBV2 with TRBJ1-5, with D possibly TRBD1 on 6 matching bases. V lost 4 bases to trimming and J lost 6 bases, with 13 bases between them. The germline CDR1 and CDR2 sequences are SNHLY and FYNNEI. The CDR3 extends over 14 amino acids. In DNA, the CDR3 is TGTGCCAGCAGTGGGACAGCGGGGAGTCAGCCCCAGCATTTT. It yields the protein CASSGTAGSQPQHF. Full variable domain (remainder filled in from reference TRBV2 and TRBJ1-5): EPEVTQTPSHQVTQMGQEVILRCVPISNHLYFYWYRQILGQKVEFLVSFYNNEISEKSEIFDDQFSVERPDGSNFTLKIRSTKLEDSAMYFCASSGTAGSQPQHFGDGTRLSIL.

V and J are TRBV28 and TRBJ2-7, with 14 bases identical to TRBD2. Germline CDR1 reads MDHEN; CDR2 reads SYDVKM. V lost 5 bases and J lost 0; bases outside the gene matches: 0. There are 15 residues in the CDR3. The CDR3 reads CASSGTSGSSYEQYF. CDR3 DNA sequence: TGTGCCAGCAGTGGGACTAGCGGGAGCTCCTACGAGCAGTACTTC.

This rearrangement joins TRBV4-3 to TRBJ2-7; D gene ambiguous. Trimming stripped 1 base from V and 2 bases from J, with 9 bases between. CDR3 length: 14 amino acids. Germline-derived CDR1 and CDR2 are LGHNA and YSLEER. The CDR3 nucleotides read TGCGCCAGCAGCCAAGGGTTAGGCACCTACGAGCAGTACTTC. The encoded protein is CASSQGLGTYEQYF.

Turning to this clone: Since a much larger clone is just one base distant, this may be a read error. The sample holds other DNA sequences that translate to the same CDR3. This chain joins TRBV2 and TRBJ1-3; unclear D gene. The V gene's germline CDR1 is SNHLY and CDR2 FYNNEI. This CDR3 contains 12 residues. The V gene lost 1 base and the J gene lost 4 bases, with 2 bases spanning the gap. The CDR3, as DNA: TGTGCCAGCAGTGAAGGGGGAAACACCATATATTTT. It yields the protein CASSEGGNTIYF.

The chain is built from TRBV30 and TRBJ2-5, with TRBD2 matching 12 bases. From germline, CDR1 is GTSNPN and CDR2 SVGIG (reference sequence). The ends lost 7 bases at V and 6 bases at J; junction bases unmatched: 9. The length of the CDR3 is 14 residues. The CDR3 nucleotides read TGTGCCTTACTGACTAGCGGGAGTGTAAAGACCCAGTACTTC. Encoded protein: CALLTSGSVKTQYF.

This clone has just one count. The rearrangement uses TRBV27 and TRBJ2-2, with D tentatively TRBD1 or TRBD2 (6 bases each). Trimming left V 7 bases short and J 6 bases short, with 24 bases between. This CDR3 comprises 17 residues. CDR1 MNHEY and CDR2 SMNVEV come from the germline V gene (reference sequence). CDR3 amino acids: CASTPRFVEGGSGELFF. In DNA form, the CDR3 reads TGTGCCAGCACCCCACGGTTTGTGGAGGGGGGTTCCGGGGAGCTGTTTTTT.

This clone has more than one count but fewer than ten. CDR3 loop: CASSLAGVAYEQYF. The CDR3 DNA is TGTGCCAGCAGCCTAGCGGGAGTCGCCTACGAGCAGTACTTC. V usage is TRBV11-3 and J usage is TRBJ2-7, with TRBD2 matching 10 bases. CDR1 SGHNT and CDR2 YENEEA come from the germline V gene. CDR3 length equals 14 residues. The junction had 3 bases not matched to a gene; V was cut back by 5 bases and J by 2 bases.

With respect to this clone: At the DNA level, this CDR3 is encoded by other sequences in the same sample as well. The V call is TRBV18, the J call TRBJ2-7, with 14 bases fitting TRBD2. This CDR3 region has 19 residues. Per the germline V gene, CDR1 is KGHSH and CDR2 is LQKENI. V shed 0 bases, J shed 5 bases, and the junction held 12 bases outside the gene matches. The CDR3 nucleotides are TGTGCCAGCTCACCACCCTACTCGGGACTAGCGGGAGACTTGAACGAGCAGTACTTC. The encoded protein is CASSPPYSGLAGDLNEQYF.

The chain combines TRBV6-6 with TRBJ2-7; D remains unclear. The CDR3 consists of 12 residues. The germline V gene encodes CDR1 MNHNY and CDR2 SVGAGI (reference sequence). The V end was cut by 2 bases, the J end by 2 bases, with 4 bases between. The CDR3, as DNA: TGTGCCAGCAGTTACCATCCCTACGAGCAGTACTTC. Its protein is CASSYHPYEQYF.

Turning to this clone: This sequence is one base from a far larger clone and is likely a read error. This sequence joins TRBV7-9 and TRBJ2-7; D might be TRBD2 (5 bases). Germline-derived CDR1 and CDR2 are SEHNR and FQNEAQ (reference sequence). Trimming stripped 2 bases from V and 3 bases from J, with 17 bases between. The CDR3 covers 16 residues. The CDR3 reads CASSLMARGKFYEQYF. Here the CDR3 DNA reads TGTGCCAGCAGCTTAATGGCGAGAGGGAAATTCTACGAGCAGTACTTC. The complete variable domain, with remaining parts taken from reference TRBV7-9 and TRBJ2-7, reads DTGVSQNPRHKITKRGQNVTFRCDPISEHNRLYWYRQTLGQGPEFLTYFQNEAQLEKSRLLSDRFSAERPKGSFSTLEIQRTEQGDSAMYLCASSLMARGKFYEQYFGPGTRLTVT.

The V gene is TRBV20-1, the J gene TRBJ1-1; TRBD1 is a possible D gene (5 bases). V was trimmed by 0 bases and J by 11 bases, leaving 7 bases between them. CDR1 is DFQATT and CDR2 is SNEGSKA in the germline V gene (reference sequence). This CDR3 has 10 residues. The CDR3 region is CSARDGTAFF. The DNA of the CDR3 is TGCAGTGCTAGAGACGGGACGGCTTTCTTT.